This TCR beta chain originates from a study of T cell responses to AZD1222 COVID-19 vaccine. Findings and caveats of the study: Spike-specific TCR breadth and depth both grew after two AZD1222 doses.

Remarks on this clone: Its antigen is currently unknown.

V was pared by 6 bases and J by 5 bases, with 12 bases of the junction left unmatched. The CDR3 spans 16 residues. Looked up from germline, CDR1 is MDHEN and CDR2 is SYDVKM. Libraries were prepared by immunoSEQ multiplex PCR; TCRdb keeps only in-frame clonotypes and omits some of them. Of about 120,000 clones in the sample, 92% were seen once. This specimen consisted of peripheral blood, obtained on day 0 of AZD1222 vaccination. The sequence came from an adult in good health. The chain carries TRBV28 and TRBJ2-2; the match to TRBD2 covers 7 bases. The CDR3 region has the DNA TGTGCCAGCAGCCTTTACATCCACGGGGGGACCGGGGAGCTGTTTTTT. It encodes CASSLYIHGGTGELFF.